Detailed here is one T cell receptor (beta chain). Its antigen remains unidentified. No much larger clone is present one base from it, and per-base qualities are unavailable. This specimen belongs to a study of cytomegalovirus exposure and HLA in healthy donors (dated by TCRdb to about 2017). About the investigation overall: In an earlier analysis of fewer than 750 of the donors, approximately 300 Gb of sequence data and some 120 million unique TCR beta sequences from 180 million or so T cells were reported. About 330 gigabases of sequencing data and 75 million to 85 million unique TCR sequences made up an early release that covered fewer than 650 HLA-typed donors. Among the roughly 400 genotyped donors, under 90% belonged to the genetic ancestry cluster associated with self-reported Caucasian donors. The aim of the study was to test whether cataloging public T cell receptors could identify signatures of past pathogen exposure. The T cell repertoires of 666 subjects were profiled by immunosequencing and related to cytomegalovirus serostatus. Along with the approximately 650-subject first cohort, a separate validation cohort of over a hundred different subjects was used. The study combined high-throughput TCR immunosequencing, statistical association of individual TCRs with disease status, and machine learning to predict cytomegalovirus infection status. A later analysis re-analyzed previously published TCR beta repertoires from 660 or so donors and added high-resolution HLA genotyping to study TCR occurrence patterns. Rather than drawing on any new phenotypic data, the later analysis identified candidate immune exposures from TCR beta sequences and the way those sequences occurred across donors. An earlier analysis of several hundred of the donors applied high-throughput TCR beta sequencing to assess whether each TCR beta V gene segment acted as functional or pseudogenic. Donor age, sex, ethnicity and CMV serostatus were compiled together with the repertoire data. A later genetic analysis used genome-wide SNP genotypes for about 55% of the 666 donors, treating that subset as a discovery cohort. All discovery cohort repertoires had been generated on a single sequencing platform. Both class I and class II loci were covered by HLA typing, at four-digit resolution. Typing coverage varied by locus: roughly 629-640 donors for A, B, C, DRB1 and DQB1; under 550 for DQA1; approximately 610 for DPA1; roughly 450 for DPB1. Several DR-DQ haplotypes were handled as single units for association and clustering because linkage in the cohort was strong. On average, 235,054 unique TCR beta nucleotide sequences were sequenced per donor among 398 genotyped donors of the cohort, with roughly a sixth of those sequences being non-productive.

The germline V gene (reference sequence) gives CDR1 as SEHNR and CDR2 as FQNEAQ. The CDR3 contains 14 residues, cysteine and phenylalanine counted. This entry keeps only the CDR3 DNA: 42 bases, framed from base 1. V drops 5 bases and J drops 0 bases, leaving 8 bases in between. The cohort consisted of hundreds of healthy bone marrow donors. Cohort members were all nominally healthy when sampled, although unrecorded immune exposures were likely present. The donor tested CMV seronegative, placing the donor among the approximately 360 seronegative members of the cohort. A peripheral blood sample was collected from each donor, and TCR beta sequencing was performed on peripheral blood mononuclear cells. Genomic DNA was extracted from the blood cell samples with the Qiagen DNeasy Blood Extraction Kit. Broad study findings and their caveats: According to a later analysis, TCR association rates differed among HLA loci, with DRB1 alleles showing the most associated TCRs and HLA-C alleles showing the fewest. Because the 87-base-pair reads could not distinguish some IMGT-functional V segments, including TRBV6-2 and TRBV6-3, those segments were excluded. In both the original and validation cohorts, the classifier was reported to diagnose cytomegalovirus status with high specificity and sensitivity. In a later analysis, HLA-associated TCR beta chains were found to be more clonally expanded and to have lower generation probabilities than equally common non-associated chains. A later analysis reported that several top co-occurrence clusters appeared linked to parvovirus B19, influenza, CMV and Epstein-Barr virus. A further reported finding was that TCR beta sequences accurately predicted the HLA-A and HLA-B alleles for most subjects in the first cohort. Sequencing depth was assumed to be roughly uniform across donors in the presence/absence analyses, though that assumption may not hold. Because counts were too low, some 17 rarely observed V segments, including chromosome 9 orphons, were excluded from the earlier analysis of some 590 of the donors. The authors suggested that the approach could potentially be generalized to other disease states and immunological phenotypes. In an earlier analysis of approximately 590 of the donors, most TCR beta V segments appeared in productive rearrangements about 90% or about 30% of the time, broadly matching IMGT annotations. A later analysis found that most CMV-associated TCR beta chains appeared HLA-restricted, with HLA associations seemingly driven largely by CMV exposure. Three of the identified cytomegalovirus-associated TCR beta chains were confirmed in vitro to be specific for cytomegalovirus antigens. This cohort had only TCR beta chains sequenced, and the lack of alpha or paired-chain data limited which features could be detected. According to a later genetic analysis, donors in an Asian-associated ancestry cluster had fewer N-insertions in productive TCRs than the approximately 650-donor mean. Strong co-occurrence of HLA alleles, especially DR and DQ, made assigning TCR associations to individual alleles difficult. Immune exposure information for the cohort was limited to CMV serostatus. Most TCR sequences were observed very rarely across donors, whereas some public TCRs were present in many individuals. HLA typing was unavailable for some donors at each locus, so association tests used only the typed subset. An association between a missense DCLRE1C variant and V-gene and J-gene trimming of TCR beta chains was found in a later genetic analysis and replicated in an independent cohort. Linkage disequilibrium might explain the correlated functional status among segregating V segments, but an unknown experimental factor could not be ruled out. A total of 164 TCR beta chains were listed by the study as associated with cytomegalovirus. A later analysis associated approximately 17,000 TCR beta sequences with specific HLA alleles at a false discovery rate of 0.05. A cluster of highly shared sequence variants was judged likely to be a technical artifact of the sequencing pipeline.

The library was made by the immunoSEQ multiplex PCR assay. The multiplex PCR relied on a mix of 60 forward primers for TCR Vbeta segments and 13 reverse primers for TCR Jbeta segments. The CDR3 region of rearranged TCR beta genes was amplified from genomic DNA with a multiplex PCR assay. On the Illumina HiSeq System, the amplified TCR beta libraries were sequenced as 87-base-pair reads. In the original analysis: Across the 670 or so repertoires, a later analysis counted roughly 84 million unique TCR beta chains, 9.5 million to 13 million of which were shared by at least two donors. Raw reads were error-corrected and collapsed into unique sequences by a nearest-neighbor algorithm in which closely related sequences were merged to remove PCR and sequencing errors. CDR3 sequences were aligned to IMGT reference sequences to assign V, D and J gene segments. For a sequence to be retained, a match of at least six nucleotides was required to both a V gene segment and a J gene segment. Rearrangements were classified as productive when the CDR3 lacked stop codons and remained in frame with V and J, and all other rearrangements were classified as non-productive. CDR3 was defined by IMGT convention, running from the second conserved V-encoded cysteine to the conserved J-encoded phenylalanine. In an earlier analysis of just under 600 of the donors, sequences lacking an unambiguous match to a single V gene segment were excluded. An earlier analysis of several hundred of the donors called V segments functional above 56.7% productive rearrangements and segregating when the between-donor standard deviation exceeded 5%. To diagnose cytomegalovirus status from the catalog of TCR beta chain sequences, a statistical classification framework was built. In a later analysis, V and J genes were assigned by comparing TCR nucleotide sequences against IMGT/GENE-DB human TR gene sequences. The TCRdist pipeline was used in a later analysis to assign CDR3 sequences and most-parsimonious VDJ recombination scenarios. A later analysis defined each TCR beta chain by its CDR3 amino acid sequence plus V-gene family, and excluded reads lacking a unique V-gene family. As a way to deal with suspected cross-contamination and a sequencing artifact, a later analysis dropped more than 500 nucleotide sequences that were highly shared and had low generation probability. A later analysis calculated a clonal expansion index for each public chain from normalized within-repertoire ranks of inferred template counts. Generation probabilities in a later analysis came from a VDJ recombination model fitted to out-of-frame rearrangements, and those results were checked against IGoR. In a later analysis, hypergeometric tests were used to score TCR-TCR, TCR-HLA and TCR-CMV co-occurrence, with a repertoire-size bias correction applied to TCR pairs. False discovery rates were estimated in a later analysis by permuting HLA or CMV assignments 20 times. In a later analysis, co-occurring TCRs were grouped using DBSCAN, and TCRdist sequence similarity was added for clustering within HLA-allele-positive subsets. Co-occurrence clustering excluded repertoires with fewer than 30,000 or more than 120,000 public chains, plus five with anomalous nucleotide sharing. In its TCRdb copy, this immuneACCESS table keeps in-frame sequences only and misses some clones. Where compared with another copy, unresolved V genes explain less than half of these, and the others have no known cause. V, J and clone size reflect that table, while D and trimming were determined from the DNA. The sample includes around 67,000 clones, with roughly 69% observed a single time. The top ten constitute around 2.7% of the sample.

The sequenced sample was PBMCs. The TCR comes from a woman aged 50 to 60 in good health and CMV-seronegative. The chain is assembled from TRBV7-9 and TRBJ1-3; no confident D gene assignment can be made. The DNA sequence is as follows: TGTGCCAGCAGCCTGGGGAGCTCTGGAAACACCATATATTTT. Translated, it reads CASSLGSSGNTIYF.